This TCR beta chain was profiled in a study of blood T cell repertoires in COVID-19. In the study overall: Whether acute or convalescent, the COVID-19 samples came from the United States, Italy and Spain. T cells, B-cell-depleted T cells, or PBMCs provided the cDNA or gDNA that served as material.

The CDR3 has 16 residues. Germline-derived CDR1 and CDR2 are ENHRY and SYGVKD. Original methodology: Amplification with reference gene primers provided the estimates of nucleated cell counts. The assay was immunoSEQ multiplex PCR, and TCRdb's table has in-frame clones only and misses some. That table supplies the V and J calls and clone size; D and trimming were determined from the DNA. Of roughly 200,000 clones listed, roughly three quarters are singletons. Details on this clone: Germline is not matched at one junction end, which may reflect a read error. Other DNA sequences in the sample encode the same CDR3.

The sequence derives from a woman aged 45-65 years with active or convalescent COVID-19. J is TRBJ2-3 and V is TRBV10-3, with 13 bases fitting TRBD2. Sequences were obtained from peripheral blood. CDR3 nucleotides: TGCGCCATCACCTCTCGGACTAGCGGGAGAGTCGATACGCAGTATTTT. Translated: CAITSRTSGRVDTQYF.